The rows below give T cell receptor beta chains drawn from one sample of a study of regulatory T cells in long-lasting Graves disease. TCRdb analysed the multiplex PCR reads with MiXCR anew, one entry per CDR3 protein. The data show approximately 690,000 distinct CDR3 sequences, with 25% to 30% seen just once and roughly 41% held by the top ten. The sample was peripheral blood mononuclear cells (PBMCs), taken when the disease was refractory, from a patient treated with antithyroid drugs. These receptors were obtained from a female donor with Graves disease. Both conserved end residues are part of each CDR3. A D gene is named only where the DNA matches it firmly. Only some rows state a clone size, as once, few, many or a class for expanded clones.

>.|TRBJ1-1|.|14|TRBV7-3
TGTGCCAGCAGCTTAAATTGGGGGGACACTGAAGCTTTCTTT
CASSLNWGDTEAFF
>.|TRBJ1-4|many|15|TRBV18
TGTGCCAGCTCACCAACCGGGACTGTAGATGAAAAACTGTTTTTT
CASSPTGTVDEKLFF
>TRBD1|TRBJ2-7|.|12|TRBV10-3
TGTGCCATCAACCAGGGGGCGGAAGAGCAGTACTTC
CAINQGAEEQYF
>TRBD1|TRBJ1-5|.|14|TRBV9
TGTGCCAGCAGCGGGGGACAGCCTAATCAGCCCCAGCATTTT
CASSGGQPNQPQHF
>.|TRBJ2-2|many|13|TRBV7-9
TGTGCCAGCAGCTTCAGGAACACCGGGGAGCTGTTTTTT
CASSFRNTGELFF
>.|TRBJ1-2|many|15|TRBV28
TGTGCCAGCAGTTCCTCGGGCCTCGGACAGAATGGCTACACCTTC
CASSSSGLGQNGYTF
>.|TRBJ2-2|many|15|TRBV20-1
TGCAGTGCTAGAACGGGCAGGGCGGTCCCCGGGGAGCTGTTTTTT
CSARTGRAVPGELFF
>.|TRBJ1-5|many|14|TRBV2
TGTGCCAGCAGTTGGACAGATAGCAATCAGCCCCAGCATTTT
CASSWTDSNQPQHF
>TRBD1|TRBJ1-6|few|14|TRBV28
TGTGCCAGCAGCTTGGGACAGGGGGTTTCACCCCTCCACTTT
CASSLGQGVSPLHF
>TRBD1|TRBJ2-7|.|14|TRBV6-5
TGTGCCAGCAGTTACGTCAGGGGGCCCTACGAGCAGTACTTC
CASSYVRGPYEQYF
>TRBD1|TRBJ1-3|.|15|TRBV30
TGTGCCTGGAGTGTACTAGGGGGCGGTGGAAACACCATATATTTT
CAWSVLGGGGNTIYF
>TRBD1|TRBJ2-4|few|16|TRBV28
TGTGCCAGCAGGACCTATAGGACAGGGGCCAAAAACATTCAGTACTTC
CASRTYRTGAKNIQYF
>TRBD1|TRBJ1-5|.|15|TRBV5-1
TGCGCCAGCAGCTTGGACAGGGGCAACGGTCAGCCCCAGCATTTT
CASSLDRGNGQPQHF
>.|TRBJ1-2|many|14|TRBV27
TGTGCCAGCAGTTCGGTGGCCTCACCATATGGCTACACCTTC
CASSSVASPYGYTF
>.|TRBJ1-2|few|15|TRBV6-7
TGTGCCAGCAGTTACCCTTGGGGGGAGTTCTATGGCTACACCTTC
CASSYPWGEFYGYTF
>TRBD2|TRBJ2-7|.|15|TRBV7-9
TGTGCCAGCAGCTTCGAGGCTAGCGGGGAGTACGAGCAGTACTTC
CASSFEASGEYEQYF
>.|TRBJ1-1|.|12|TRBV7-9
TGTGCCAGCAGCCTACAGAGAGATGAAGCTTTCTTT
CASSLQRDEAFF
>.|TRBJ2-7|few|12|TRBV20-1
TGCAGTGCTAGAGGCCTAGTTTACGAGCAGTACTTC
CSARGLVYEQYF
>.|TRBJ2-6|.|18|TRBV6-1
TGTGCCAGCAGTGAGCCGGGACGGAGCCTCTCTGGGGCCAACGTCCTGACTTTC
CASSEPGRSLSGANVLTF
>.|TRBJ1-1|few|14|TRBV5-1
TGCGCCAGCAGCTTGGGTGTGATCCACACTGAAGCTTTCTTT
CASSLGVIHTEAFF
>.|TRBJ1-2|.|15|TRBV4-1
TGCGCCAGCAGCCCCTCGGGGGCGCAGGTTTATGGCTACACCTTC
CASSPSGAQVYGYTF
>.|TRBJ2-4|few|11|TRBV2
TGTGCCAGCAGTGCCCTAGGCCAGCTGTTCTTC
CASSALGQLFF
>TRBD1|TRBJ2-2|many|16|TRBV2
TGTGCCAGCAGTGAACCTCGGACAGGGTACACCGGGGAGCTGTTTTTT
CASSEPRTGYTGELFF
>TRBD2|TRBJ2-3|.|16|TRBV20-1
TGCAGTGCTCAAGCGGGGAAGACTACTAGCACAGATACGCAGTATTTT
CSAQAGKTTSTDTQYF
>.|TRBJ1-1|few|15|TRBV6-2/TRBV6-3
TGTGCCAGCAGTTACTCCGGGACAAGCGACACTGAAGCTTTCTTT
CASSYSGTSDTEAFF
>.|TRBJ1-1|.|12|TRBV30
TGTGCCTGGAGTCCTTTCCGAGCCGAAGCTTTCTTT
CAWSPFRAEAFF
>.|TRBJ1-1|few|11|TRBV20-1
TGCAGTGCTCCGTACCTGTATGAAGCTTTCTTT
CSAPYLYEAFF
>TRBD2|TRBJ2-3|few|17|TRBV11-2
TGTGCCAGCAGCTTAGATGTCCGGAGCGGGAGGCCTGATACGCAGTATTTT
CASSLDVRSGRPDTQYF
>TRBD2|TRBJ2-7|.|13|TRBV7-3
TGTGCCAGCAGCTCCGGGCGGGGGACCGAGCAGTACTTC
CASSSGRGTEQYF
>TRBD2|TRBJ2-3|few|13|TRBV12-3/TRBV12-4
TGTGCCAGTAGTTCAAACAGCGGGATAACGCAGTATTTT
CASSSNSGITQYF
>TRBD1|TRBJ1-5|.|18|TRBV6-2/TRBV6-3
TGTGCCAGCAGTTACGGAACCGGGACAGGGGGCATTAATCAGCCCCAGCATTTT
CASSYGTGTGGINQPQHF
>TRBD1|TRBJ2-6|.|18|TRBV2
TGTGCCAGCAGTGGCCCGGGACAGGGTGTCTCTGGGGCCAACGTCCTGACTTTC
CASSGPGQGVSGANVLTF
>.|TRBJ2-2|few|18|TRBV11-2
TGTGCCAGCAGCTTAGTCCGGAGGGTAACCCCGAACACCGGGGAGCTGTTTTTT
CASSLVRRVTPNTGELFF
>TRBD1|TRBJ1-2|few|15|TRBV7-9
TGTGCCAGCAGCTTCCCCCGGGACAGCGTCTATGGCTACACCTTC
CASSFPRDSVYGYTF